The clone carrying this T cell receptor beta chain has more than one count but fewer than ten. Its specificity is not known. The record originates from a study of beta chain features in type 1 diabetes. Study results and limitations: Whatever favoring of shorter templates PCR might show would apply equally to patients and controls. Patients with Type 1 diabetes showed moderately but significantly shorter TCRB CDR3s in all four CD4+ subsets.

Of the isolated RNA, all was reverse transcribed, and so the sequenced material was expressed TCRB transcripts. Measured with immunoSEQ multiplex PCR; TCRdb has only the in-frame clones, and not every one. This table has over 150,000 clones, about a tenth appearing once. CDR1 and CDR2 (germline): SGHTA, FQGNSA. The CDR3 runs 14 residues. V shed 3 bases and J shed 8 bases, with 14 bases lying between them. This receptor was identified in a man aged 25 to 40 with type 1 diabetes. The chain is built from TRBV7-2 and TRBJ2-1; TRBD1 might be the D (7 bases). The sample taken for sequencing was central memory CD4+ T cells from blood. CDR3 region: CASSFRRGHDEQFF. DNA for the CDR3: TGTGCCAGCAGCTTCCGGAGGGGGCACGATGAGCAGTTCTTC. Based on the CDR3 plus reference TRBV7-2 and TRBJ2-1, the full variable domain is GAGVSQSPSNKVTEKGKDVELRCDPISGHTALYWYRQSLGQGLEFLIYFQGNSAPDKSGLPSDRFSAERTGGSVSTLTIQRTQQEDSAVYLCASSFRRGHDEQFFGPGTRLTVL.